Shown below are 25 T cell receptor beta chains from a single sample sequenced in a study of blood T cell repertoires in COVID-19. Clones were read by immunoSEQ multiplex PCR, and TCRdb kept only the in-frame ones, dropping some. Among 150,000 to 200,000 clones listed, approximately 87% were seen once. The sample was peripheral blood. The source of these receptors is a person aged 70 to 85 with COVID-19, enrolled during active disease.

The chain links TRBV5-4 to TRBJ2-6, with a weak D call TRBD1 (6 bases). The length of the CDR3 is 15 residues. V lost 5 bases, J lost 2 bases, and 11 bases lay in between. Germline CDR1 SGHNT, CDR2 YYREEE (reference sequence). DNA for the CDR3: TGTGCCAGCAGTCCTACAGGGACTGGGGCCAACGTCCTGACTTTC. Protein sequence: CASSPTGTGANVLTF.

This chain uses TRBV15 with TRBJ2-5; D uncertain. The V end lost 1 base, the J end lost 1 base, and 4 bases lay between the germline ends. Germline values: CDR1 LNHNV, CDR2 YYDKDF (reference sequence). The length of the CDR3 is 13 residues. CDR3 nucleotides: TGTGCCACCAGCAGAGCAGGCCAAGAGACCCAGTACTTC. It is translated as CATSRAGQETQYF.

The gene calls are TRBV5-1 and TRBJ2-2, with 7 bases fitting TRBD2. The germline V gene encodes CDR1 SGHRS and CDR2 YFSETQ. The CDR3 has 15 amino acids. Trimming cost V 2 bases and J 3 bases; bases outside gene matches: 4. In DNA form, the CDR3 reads TGCGCCAGCAGCTTTCGGGGGGAATACACCGGGGAGCTGTTTTTT. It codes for CASSFRGEYTGELFF. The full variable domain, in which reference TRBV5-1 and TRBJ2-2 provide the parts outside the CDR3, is KAGVTQTPRYLIKTRGQQVTLSCSPISGHRSVSWYQQTPGQGLQFLFEYFSETQRNKGNFPGRFSGRQFSNSRSEMNVSTLELGDSALYLCASSFRGEYTGELFFGEGSRLTVL.

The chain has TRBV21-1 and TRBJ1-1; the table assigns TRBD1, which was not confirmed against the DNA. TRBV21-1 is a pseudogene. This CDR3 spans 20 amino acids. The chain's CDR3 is CASSVDIPGRDRNMNTEAFF. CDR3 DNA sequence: TGTGCCAGCAGCGTAGACATCCCTGGACGGGACAGAAACATGAACACTGAAGCTTTCTTT.

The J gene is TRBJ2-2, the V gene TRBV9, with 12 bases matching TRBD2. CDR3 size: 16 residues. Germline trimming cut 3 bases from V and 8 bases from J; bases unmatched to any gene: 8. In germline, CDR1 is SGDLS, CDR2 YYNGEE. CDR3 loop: CASSARGLAGKGELFF. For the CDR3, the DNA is TGTGCCAGCAGCGCCAGAGGACTAGCGGGAAAAGGGGAGCTGTTTTTT.

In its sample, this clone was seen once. CDR3: CASSLAETSVEQFF. CDR3 in DNA: TGTGCCAGCAGCTTAGCGGAGACTAGCGTTGAGCAGTTCTTC. The chain employs TRBV7-8 and TRBJ2-1, with TRBD2 matching 8 bases. V trimming: 0 bases; J trimming: 9 bases; junction bases outside the gene matches: 4. The CDR3 consists of 14 residues. Looked up from germline, CDR1 is SGHVS and CDR2 is FQNEAQ.

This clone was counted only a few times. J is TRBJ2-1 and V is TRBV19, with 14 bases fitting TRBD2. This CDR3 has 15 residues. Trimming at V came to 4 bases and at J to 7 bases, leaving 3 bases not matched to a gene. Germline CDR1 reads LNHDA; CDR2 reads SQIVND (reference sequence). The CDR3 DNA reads TGTGCCAGTAGTAGACTAGCGGGAGGGCCTAATGAGCAGTTCTTC. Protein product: CASSRLAGGPNEQFF. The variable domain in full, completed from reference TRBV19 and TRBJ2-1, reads DGGITQSPKYLFRKEGQNVTLSCEQNLNHDAMYWYRQDPGQGLRLIYYSQIVNDFQKGDIAEGYSVSREKKESFPLTVTSAQKNPTAFYLCASSRLAGGPNEQFFGPGTRLTVL.

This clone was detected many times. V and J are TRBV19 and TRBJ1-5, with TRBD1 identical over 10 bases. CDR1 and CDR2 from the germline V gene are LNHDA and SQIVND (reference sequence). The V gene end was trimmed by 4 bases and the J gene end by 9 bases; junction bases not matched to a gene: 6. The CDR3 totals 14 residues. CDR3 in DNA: TGTGCCAGTAGTAGACAGGGGGCCTCTAGGCCCCAGCATTTT. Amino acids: CASSRQGASRPQHF.

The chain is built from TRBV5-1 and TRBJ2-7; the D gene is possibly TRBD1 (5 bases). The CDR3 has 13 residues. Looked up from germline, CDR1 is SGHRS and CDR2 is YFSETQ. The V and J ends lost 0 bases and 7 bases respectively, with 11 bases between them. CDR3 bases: TGCGCCAGCAGCTTGGGTCAGGGCGATGAGCAGTACTTC. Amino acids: CASSLGQGDEQYF.

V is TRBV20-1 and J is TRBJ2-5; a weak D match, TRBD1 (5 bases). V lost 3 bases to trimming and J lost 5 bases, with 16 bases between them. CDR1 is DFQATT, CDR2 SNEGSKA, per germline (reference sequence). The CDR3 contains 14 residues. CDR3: CSASGAGSEETQYF. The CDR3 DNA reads TGCAGTGCTAGTGGGGCAGGGTCTGAGGAGACCCAGTACTTC.

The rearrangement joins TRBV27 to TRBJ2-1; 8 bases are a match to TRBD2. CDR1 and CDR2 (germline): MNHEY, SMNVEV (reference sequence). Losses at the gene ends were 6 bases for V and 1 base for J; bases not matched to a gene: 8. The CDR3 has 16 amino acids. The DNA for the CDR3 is TGTGCCAGCAGAGTCGCCCGGGGGGGATCCTACAATGAGCAGTTCTTC. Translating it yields CASRVARGGSYNEQFF.

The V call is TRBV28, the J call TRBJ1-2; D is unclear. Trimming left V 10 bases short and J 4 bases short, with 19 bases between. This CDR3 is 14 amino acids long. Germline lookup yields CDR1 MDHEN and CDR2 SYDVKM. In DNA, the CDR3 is TGTGCCACCCCCGACTCGACCCGGCGCTATGGCTACACCTTC. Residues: CATPDSTRRYGYTF.

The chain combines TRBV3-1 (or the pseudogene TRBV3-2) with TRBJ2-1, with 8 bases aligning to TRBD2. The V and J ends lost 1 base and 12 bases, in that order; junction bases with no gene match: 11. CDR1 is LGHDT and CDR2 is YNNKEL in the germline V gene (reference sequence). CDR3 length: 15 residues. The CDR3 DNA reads TGTGCCAGCAGCCAAGGTGCGATAGCGGGAATCGGGCAGTTCTTC. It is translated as CASSQGAIAGIGQFF.

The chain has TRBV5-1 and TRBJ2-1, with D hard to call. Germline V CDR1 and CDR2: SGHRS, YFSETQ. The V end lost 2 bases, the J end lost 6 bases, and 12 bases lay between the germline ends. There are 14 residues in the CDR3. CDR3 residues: CASSFGDGVNEQFF. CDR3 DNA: TGCGCCAGCAGCTTCGGCGACGGAGTCAATGAGCAGTTCTTC.

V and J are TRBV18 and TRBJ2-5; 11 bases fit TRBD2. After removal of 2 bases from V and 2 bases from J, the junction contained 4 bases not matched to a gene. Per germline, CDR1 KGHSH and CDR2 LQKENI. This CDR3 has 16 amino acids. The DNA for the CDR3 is TGTGCCAGCTCACCAGGGCTAGCGGGAGGACAAGAGACCCAGTACTTC. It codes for CASSPGLAGGQETQYF. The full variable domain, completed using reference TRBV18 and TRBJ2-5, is NAGVMQNPRHLVRRRGQEARLRCSPMKGHSHVYWYRQLPEEGLKFMVYLQKENIIDESGMPKERFSAEFPKEGPSILRIQQVVRGDSAAYFCASSPGLAGGQETQYFGPGTRLLVL.

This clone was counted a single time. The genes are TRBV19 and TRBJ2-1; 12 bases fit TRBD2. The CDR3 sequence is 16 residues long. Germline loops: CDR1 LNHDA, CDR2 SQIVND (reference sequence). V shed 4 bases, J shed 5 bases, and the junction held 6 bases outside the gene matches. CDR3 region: CASSKLAGGSHNEQFF. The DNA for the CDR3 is TGTGCCAGTAGTAAGCTAGCGGGAGGGAGCCACAATGAGCAGTTCTTC.

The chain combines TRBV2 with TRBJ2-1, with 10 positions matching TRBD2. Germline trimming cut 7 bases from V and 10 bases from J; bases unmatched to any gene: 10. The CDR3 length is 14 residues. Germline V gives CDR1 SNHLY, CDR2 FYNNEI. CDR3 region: CASKRAGGPGEQFF. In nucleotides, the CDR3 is TGTGCCAGCAAAAGAGCGGGGGGGCCAGGGGAGCAGTTCTTC.

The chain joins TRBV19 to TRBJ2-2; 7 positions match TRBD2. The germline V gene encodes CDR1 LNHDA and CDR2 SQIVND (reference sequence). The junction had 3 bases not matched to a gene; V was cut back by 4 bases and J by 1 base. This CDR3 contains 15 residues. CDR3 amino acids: CASSRTGGNTGELFF. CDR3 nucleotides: TGTGCCAGTAGTAGGACGGGGGGGAACACCGGGGAGCTGTTTTTT.

CDR3 coding DNA: TGTGCCAGCAGCCTGACTAGTCGCCAATTCTACGAGCAGTACTTC. Translated: CASSLTSRQFYEQYF. The rearrangement uses TRBV6-5 and TRBJ2-7, with a possible D match to TRBD2 (6 bases). This CDR3 has 15 amino acids. Trimming pared 6 bases from V and 3 bases from J, leaving 18 bases between. Germline CDR1 reads MNHEY; CDR2 reads SVGAGI.

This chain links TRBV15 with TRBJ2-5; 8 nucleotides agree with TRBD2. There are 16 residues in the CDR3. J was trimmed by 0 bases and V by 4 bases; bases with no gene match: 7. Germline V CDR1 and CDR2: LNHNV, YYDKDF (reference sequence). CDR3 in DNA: TGTGCCACCAGCAAAACTAGCGGAGGGTACCAAGAGACCCAGTACTTC. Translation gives CATSKTSGGYQETQYF.

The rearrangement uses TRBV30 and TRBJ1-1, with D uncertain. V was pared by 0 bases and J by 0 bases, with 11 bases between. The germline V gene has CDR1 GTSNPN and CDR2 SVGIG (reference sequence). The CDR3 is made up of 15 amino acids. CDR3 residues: CAWSVSGNLNTEAFF. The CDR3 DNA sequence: TGTGCCTGGAGTGTATCTGGCAACCTGAACACTGAAGCTTTCTTT.

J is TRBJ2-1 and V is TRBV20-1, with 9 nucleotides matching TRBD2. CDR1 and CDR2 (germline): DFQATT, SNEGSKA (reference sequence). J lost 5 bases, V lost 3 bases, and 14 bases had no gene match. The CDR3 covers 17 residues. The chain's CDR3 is CSASHLRREGADNEQFF. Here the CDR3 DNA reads TGCAGTGCTAGTCATCTTAGGCGGGAGGGCGCAGACAATGAGCAGTTCTTC.

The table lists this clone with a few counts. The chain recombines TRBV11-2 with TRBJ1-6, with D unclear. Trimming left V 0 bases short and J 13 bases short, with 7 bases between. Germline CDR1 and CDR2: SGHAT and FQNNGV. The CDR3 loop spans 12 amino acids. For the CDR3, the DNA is TGTGCCAGCAGCTTAGATCTGAGGCCCCTCCACTTT. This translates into CASSLDLRPLHF. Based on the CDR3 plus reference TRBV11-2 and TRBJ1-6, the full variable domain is EAGVAQSPRYKIIEKRQSVAFWCNPISGHATLYWYQQILGQGPKLLIQFQNNGVVDDSQLPKDRFSAERLKGVDSTLKIQPAKLEDSAVYLCASSLDLRPLHFGNGTRLTVT.

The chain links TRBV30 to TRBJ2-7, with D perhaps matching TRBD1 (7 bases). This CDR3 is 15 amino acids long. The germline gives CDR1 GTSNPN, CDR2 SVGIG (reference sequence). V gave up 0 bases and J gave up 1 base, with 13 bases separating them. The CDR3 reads CAWSVKGAGSYEQYF. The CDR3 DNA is TGTGCCTGGAGTGTAAAGGGGGCGGGATCCTACGAGCAGTACTTC.

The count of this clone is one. CDR3 nucleotide sequence: TGTGCCAGCAGCTTTTCTGTCTCCTACGAGCAGTACTTC. This gives the protein CASSFSVSYEQYF. V usage is TRBV7-9 and J usage is TRBJ2-7; D gene ambiguous. CDR3 length: 13 amino acids. Germline CDR1 is SEHNR and CDR2 is FQNEAQ (reference sequence). V dropped 3 bases and J dropped 0 bases, with 6 bases sitting between them.